These 9 T cell receptor beta chains were sequenced from one sample in a study of T-cell memory formation after mild COVID-19. TCRdb ran MiXCR on the 5' RACE reads and lists one entry per CDR3 protein. In the table there are just over 350,000 distinct CDR3 sequences, around 14% of which are singletons. The source material was PBMCs or a T cell subset sorted from them (not recorded which). The receptor source for this set is a man between 18 and 35 years old who had mild COVID-19 (a few samples of this study predate the infection). Cell type and time point are not known.

This clonotype turned up a few times. The V and J genes are TRBV20-1 and TRBJ1-3; D remains ambiguous. CDR1 and CDR2 from the germline V gene are DFQATT and SNEGSKA (reference sequence). The length of the CDR3 is 12 residues. V gave up 3 bases and J gave up 8 bases, with 11 bases separating them. CDR3 nucleotide sequence: TGCAGTGCTAGTGAGGCCGGCGACACCATATATTTT. It specifies CSASEAGDTIYF.

This clonotype showed up many times. The chain couples TRBV20-1 to TRBJ2-2, with D possibly matching TRBD1 (6 bases). This CDR3 region has 16 residues. Germline V gene sequence: CDR1 DFQATT, CDR2 SNEGSKA (reference sequence). Between the trimmed V and J ends, which lost 0 bases and 2 bases, there was a span of 13 bases. In DNA form, the CDR3 reads TGCAGTGCTAGAGATCTCGGACAGCCAAACACCGGGGAGCTGTTTTTT. Translating gives CSARDLGQPNTGELFF.

This CDR3 reads CASSQGAMTNYGYTF. CDR3 bases: TGTGCCAGCAGCCAAGGAGCCATGACTAACTATGGCTACACCTTC. The chain has TRBV3-1 and TRBJ1-2; D gene uncertain. The CDR3 is made up of 15 amino acids. V lost 1 base and J 0 bases, leaving 9 bases between the germline ends. The germline gives CDR1 LGHDT, CDR2 YNNKEL (reference sequence). The full variable domain, with the rest looked up from reference TRBV3-1 and TRBJ1-2, is DTAVSQTPKYLVTQMGNDKSIKCEQNLGHDTMYWYKQDSKKFLKIMFSYNNKELIINETVPNRFSPKSPDKAHLNLHINSLELGDSAVYFCASSQGAMTNYGYTFGSGTRLTVV.

The genes are TRBV7-9 and TRBJ1-1; TRBD1 matches 7 bases. The CDR3 consists of 14 residues. Germline CDR1 is SEHNR and CDR2 is FQNEAQ (reference sequence). The V segment lost 6 bases and the J segment 1 base; nucleotides outside the gene matches: 5. CDR3 amino acids: CASRNTGANTEAFF. As DNA, the CDR3 is TGTGCCAGCAGAAATACAGGGGCGAACACTGAAGCTTTCTTT.

The chain joins TRBV28 to TRBJ2-7; 7 positions agree with TRBD1. Per germline, CDR1 MDHEN and CDR2 SYDVKM. Trimming cost V 5 bases and J 8 bases; bases outside gene matches: 15. This CDR3 spans 15 amino acids. The CDR3 loop reads CASSPGTEEKYKQYV. CDR3 bases: TGTGCCAGCAGTCCCGGGACAGAGGAAAAGTACAAGCAGTACGTC.

This clonotype has just a few counts. The V gene is TRBV5-1, the J gene TRBJ1-1; tentative D call: TRBD1 (5 bases). Trimming pared 2 bases from V and 5 bases from J, leaving 13 bases between. CDR3 length: 14 amino acids. From germline, CDR1 is SGHRS and CDR2 YFSETQ. The chain's CDR3 is CASSFSSRETEAFF. The CDR3 DNA follows: TGCGCCAGCAGCTTTTCGAGCAGGGAAACTGAAGCTTTCTTT.

Many counts were recorded for this clonotype. This chain joins TRBV20-1 and TRBJ2-2; possibly TRBD1 for D (6 bases). Trimming cost V 2 bases and J 5 bases, with 12 bases left between them. Germline loops: CDR1 DFQATT, CDR2 SNEGSKA (reference sequence). The CDR3 extends over 14 amino acids. The CDR3 loop is CSARLPQGTGELFF. DNA of the CDR3: TGCAGTGCTAGACTACCACAGGGAACCGGGGAGCTGTTTTTT.

This clonotype was counted many times. The chain employs TRBV20-1 and TRBJ2-1, with 13 nucleotides matching TRBD2. The trim removed 6 bases at V and 10 bases at J, leaving 9 bases unmatched. CDR3 length: 14 residues. Germline loops: CDR1 DFQATT, CDR2 SNEGSKA (reference sequence). The CDR3 DNA reads as TGCAGTGCGGGACGCGGACTAGCGGGGGTCGAGCAGTTCTTC. This codes for CSAGRGLAGVEQFF.

This chain links TRBV24-1 with TRBJ1-2; unclear D gene. Germline CDR1 reads KGHDR; CDR2 reads SFDVKD. There are 13 residues in the CDR3. Deletions cut 3 bases from V and 7 bases from J, with 11 bases between. CDR3 sequence: CATSDGITGGYTF. In nucleotides, the CDR3 is TGTGCCACCAGTGATGGGATTACGGGTGGCTACACCTTC.